This T cell receptor beta chain was documented in a study of cytomegalovirus exposure and HLA in healthy donors. A multiplex PCR was run with 60 Vbeta primers and 13 Jbeta primers. Original methodology: A later analysis counted 65 million to 80 million unique TCR beta chains, about 11 million shared. Profiled with immunoSEQ multiplex PCR; TCRdb holds only in-frame clones, not every one. The V and J calls and clone size were taken over from that table, and D and trimming were inferred from the DNA. This sample carries over 100,000 clones, with around 1.6% going to the ten biggest clones. Germline-derived CDR1 and CDR2 are MDHEN and SYDVKM. Trimming left V 6 bases short and J 1 base short, with 16 bases between. This CDR3 is built from 16 residues.

Specimen: PBMCs. This TCR derives from a woman in her thirties or forties in good health and CMV-seropositive. The chain is built from TRBV28 and TRBJ2-1, with D maybe TRBD1 (5 bases). The CDR3 spells CASRPPGKGSYNEQFF. CDR3 DNA: TGTGCCAGCAGGCCCCCAGGGAAGGGGTCCTACAATGAGCAGTTCTTC. The full variable domain, in which reference TRBV28 and TRBJ2-1 provide the parts outside the CDR3, is DVKVTQSSRYLVKRTGEKVFLECVQDMDHENMFWYRQDPGLGLRLIYFSYDVKMKEKGDIPEGYSVSREKKERFSLILESASTNQTSMYLCASRPPGKGSYNEQFFGPGTRLTVL.